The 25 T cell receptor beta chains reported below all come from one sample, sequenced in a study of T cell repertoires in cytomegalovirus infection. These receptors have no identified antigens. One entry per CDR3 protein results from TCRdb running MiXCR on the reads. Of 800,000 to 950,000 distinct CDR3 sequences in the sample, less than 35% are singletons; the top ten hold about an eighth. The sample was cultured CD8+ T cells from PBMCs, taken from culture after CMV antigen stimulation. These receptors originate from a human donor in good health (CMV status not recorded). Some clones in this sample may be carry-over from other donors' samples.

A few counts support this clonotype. CDR3 in amino acids: CASSLARYGGNTEAFF. DNA of the CDR3: TGTGCCAGCAGTTTAGCCCGTTATGGGGGGAACACTGAAGCTTTCTTT. The V gene is TRBV12-3 or TRBV12-4, the J gene TRBJ1-1; perhaps TRBD1 as D (5 bases). CDR3 length equals 16 residues. The V end lost 0 bases, the J end lost 1 base, and 12 bases lay between the germline ends.

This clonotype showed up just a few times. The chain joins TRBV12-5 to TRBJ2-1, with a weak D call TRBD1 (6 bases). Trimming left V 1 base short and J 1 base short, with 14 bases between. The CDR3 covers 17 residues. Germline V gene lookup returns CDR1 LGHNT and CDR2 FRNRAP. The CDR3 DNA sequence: TGTGCTAGTGGTTTGGATACGGCAGGGGATTCCTACAATGAGCAGTTCTTC. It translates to CASGLDTAGDSYNEQFF.

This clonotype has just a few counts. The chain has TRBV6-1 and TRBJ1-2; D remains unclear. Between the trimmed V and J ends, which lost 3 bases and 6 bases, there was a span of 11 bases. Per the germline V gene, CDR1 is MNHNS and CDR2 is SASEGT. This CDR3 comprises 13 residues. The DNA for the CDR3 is TGTGCCAGCAGTGACCGTGGGGTCGATGGCTACACCTTC. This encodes CASSDRGVDGYTF.

This CDR3 is CASSEQGRRETQYF. As DNA, the CDR3 is TGCGCCAGCAGCGAGCAGGGCCGTAGGGAGACCCAGTACTTC. The chain carries TRBV5-1 and TRBJ2-5, with D maybe TRBD1 (5 bases). Germline CDR1 and CDR2: SGHRS and YFSETQ. Trimming took off 4 bases at V and 5 bases at J, with 15 bases between the two ends. The CDR3 length is 14 residues.

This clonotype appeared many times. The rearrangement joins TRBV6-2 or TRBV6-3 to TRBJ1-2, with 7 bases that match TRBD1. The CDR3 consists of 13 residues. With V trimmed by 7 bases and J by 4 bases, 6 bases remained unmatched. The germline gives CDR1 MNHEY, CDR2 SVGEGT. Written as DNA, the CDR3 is TGTGCCAGCACCTGGACAGGAACCTATGGCTACACCTTC. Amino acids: CASTWTGTYGYTF.

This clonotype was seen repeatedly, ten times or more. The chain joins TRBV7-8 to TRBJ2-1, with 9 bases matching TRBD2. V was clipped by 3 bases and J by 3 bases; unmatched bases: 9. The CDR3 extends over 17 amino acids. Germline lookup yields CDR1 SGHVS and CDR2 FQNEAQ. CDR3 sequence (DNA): TGTGCCAGCAGCTTTTTGGCCCCTAGCGGGGACTACAATGAGCAGTTCTTC. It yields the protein CASSFLAPSGDYNEQFF.

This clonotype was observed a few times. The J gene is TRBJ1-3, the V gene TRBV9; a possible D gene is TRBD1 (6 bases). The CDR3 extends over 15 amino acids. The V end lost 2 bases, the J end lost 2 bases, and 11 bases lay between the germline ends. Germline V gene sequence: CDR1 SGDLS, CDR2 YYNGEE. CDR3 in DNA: TGTGCCAGCAGCGTGTCAGGGGTTCCTGGAAACACCATATATTTT. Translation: CASSVSGVPGNTIYF.

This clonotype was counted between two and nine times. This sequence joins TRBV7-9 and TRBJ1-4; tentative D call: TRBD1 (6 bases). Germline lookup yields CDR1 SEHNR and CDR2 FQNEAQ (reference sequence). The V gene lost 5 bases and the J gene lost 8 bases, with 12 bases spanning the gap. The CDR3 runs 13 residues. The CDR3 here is CASSAWGGEKLFF. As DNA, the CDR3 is TGTGCCAGCAGCGCTTGGGGGGGCGAAAAACTGTTTTTT.

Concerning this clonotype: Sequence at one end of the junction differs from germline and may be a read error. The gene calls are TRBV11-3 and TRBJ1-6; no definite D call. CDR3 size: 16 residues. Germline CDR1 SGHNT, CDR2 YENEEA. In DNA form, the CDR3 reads TGTGTCAGCAGCTTTGGGCCGTATGAAGATAATTCACCCCTCCACTTT. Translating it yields CVSSFGPYEDNSPLHF.

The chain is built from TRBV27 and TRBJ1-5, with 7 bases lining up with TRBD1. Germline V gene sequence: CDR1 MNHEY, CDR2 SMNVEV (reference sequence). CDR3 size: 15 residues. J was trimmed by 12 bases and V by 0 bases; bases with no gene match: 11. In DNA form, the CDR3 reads TGTGCCAGCAGTTTATCAGGGGGCGGCCAGGCGCTCCAGCATTTT. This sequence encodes CASSLSGGGQALQHF.

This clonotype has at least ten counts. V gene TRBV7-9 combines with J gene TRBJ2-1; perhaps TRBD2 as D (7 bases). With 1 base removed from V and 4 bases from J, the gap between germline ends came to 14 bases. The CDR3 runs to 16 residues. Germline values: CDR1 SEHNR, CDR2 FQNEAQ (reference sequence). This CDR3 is CASSLVRGGLYNEQFF. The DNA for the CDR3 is TGTGCCAGCAGCTTAGTAAGGGGGGGGCTATACAATGAGCAGTTCTTC.

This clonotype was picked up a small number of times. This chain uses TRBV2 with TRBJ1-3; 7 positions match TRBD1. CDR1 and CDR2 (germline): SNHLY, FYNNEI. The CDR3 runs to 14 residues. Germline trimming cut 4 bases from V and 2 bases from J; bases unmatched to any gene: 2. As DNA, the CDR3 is TGTGCCAGCAGTGGAGGGACAGCTGGAAACACCATATATTTT. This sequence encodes CASSGGTAGNTIYF.

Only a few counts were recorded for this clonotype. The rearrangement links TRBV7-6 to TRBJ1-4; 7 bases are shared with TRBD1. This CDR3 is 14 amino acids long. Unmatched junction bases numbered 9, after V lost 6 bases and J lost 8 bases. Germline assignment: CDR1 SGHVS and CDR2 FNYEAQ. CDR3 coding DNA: TGTGCCAGCAGTCATCGGACAGGTTTCGAAAAACTGTTTTTT. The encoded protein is CASSHRTGFEKLFF.

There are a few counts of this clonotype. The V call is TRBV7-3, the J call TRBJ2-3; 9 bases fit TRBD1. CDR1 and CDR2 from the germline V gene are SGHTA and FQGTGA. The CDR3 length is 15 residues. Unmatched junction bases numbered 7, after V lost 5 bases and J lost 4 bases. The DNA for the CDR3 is TGTGCCAGCAGCACCGGGACAGGGTTGGCAGATACGCAGTATTTT. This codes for CASSTGTGLADTQYF.

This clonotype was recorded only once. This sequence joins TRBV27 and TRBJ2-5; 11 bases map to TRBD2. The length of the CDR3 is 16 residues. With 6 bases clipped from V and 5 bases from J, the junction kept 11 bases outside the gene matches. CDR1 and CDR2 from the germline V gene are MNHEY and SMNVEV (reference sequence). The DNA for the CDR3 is TGTGCCAGCAGCCGCTTTAGCGGGGGGGCGCAGGAGACCCAGTACTTC. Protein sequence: CASSRFSGGAQETQYF.

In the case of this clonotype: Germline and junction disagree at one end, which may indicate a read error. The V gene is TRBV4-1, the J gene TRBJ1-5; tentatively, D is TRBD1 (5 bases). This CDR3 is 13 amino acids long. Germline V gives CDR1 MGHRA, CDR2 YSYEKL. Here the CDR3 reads CVSSSGLNQPQHF. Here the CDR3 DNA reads TGCGTCAGCAGCTCAGGGCTCAATCAGCCCCAGCATTTT.

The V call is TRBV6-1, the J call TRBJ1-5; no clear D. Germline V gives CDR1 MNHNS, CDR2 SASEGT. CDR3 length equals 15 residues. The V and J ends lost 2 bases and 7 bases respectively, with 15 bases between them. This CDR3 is CASSEWTGPGQPQHF. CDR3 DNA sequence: TGTGCCAGCAGTGAATGGACGGGTCCGGGGCAGCCCCAGCATTTT.

The CDR3 protein is CSVEDRTGAHF. The CDR3 bases are TGCAGCGTTGAAGACCGGACAGGGGCCCACTTT. V and J are TRBV29-1 and TRBJ1-6; 9 positions agree with TRBD1. CDR1 and CDR2 (germline): SQVTM, ANQGSEA. The CDR3 loop spans 11 amino acids. Trimming at V came to 0 bases and at J to 18 bases, leaving 3 bases not matched to a gene.

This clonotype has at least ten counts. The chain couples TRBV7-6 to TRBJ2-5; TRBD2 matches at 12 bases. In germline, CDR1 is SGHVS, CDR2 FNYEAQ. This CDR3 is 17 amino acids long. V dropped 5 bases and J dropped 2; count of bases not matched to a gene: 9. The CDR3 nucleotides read TGTGCCAGCAGCCTGACTAGCGGGGGATACTTACAAGAGACCCAGTACTTC. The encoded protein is CASSLTSGGYLQETQYF.

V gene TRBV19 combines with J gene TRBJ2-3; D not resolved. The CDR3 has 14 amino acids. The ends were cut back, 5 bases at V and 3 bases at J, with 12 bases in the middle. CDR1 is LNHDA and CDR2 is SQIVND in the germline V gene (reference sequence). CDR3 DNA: TGTGCCAGTAGTGGAATAGTTATTACAGATACGCAGTATTTT. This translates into CASSGIVITDTQYF.

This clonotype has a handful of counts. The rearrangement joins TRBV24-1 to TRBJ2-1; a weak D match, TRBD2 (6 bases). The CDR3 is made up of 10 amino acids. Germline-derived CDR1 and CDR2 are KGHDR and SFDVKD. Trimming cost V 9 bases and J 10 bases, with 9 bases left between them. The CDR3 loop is CATGGREQFF. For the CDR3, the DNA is TGTGCCACCGGAGGGAGAGAGCAGTTCTTC.

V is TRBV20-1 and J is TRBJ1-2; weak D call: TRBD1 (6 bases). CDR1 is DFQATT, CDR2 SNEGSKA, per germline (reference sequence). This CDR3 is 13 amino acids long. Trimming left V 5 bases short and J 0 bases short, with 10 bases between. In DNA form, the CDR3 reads TGCAGTGCTTACCGGGACACTAACTATGGCTACACCTTC. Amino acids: CSAYRDTNYGYTF.

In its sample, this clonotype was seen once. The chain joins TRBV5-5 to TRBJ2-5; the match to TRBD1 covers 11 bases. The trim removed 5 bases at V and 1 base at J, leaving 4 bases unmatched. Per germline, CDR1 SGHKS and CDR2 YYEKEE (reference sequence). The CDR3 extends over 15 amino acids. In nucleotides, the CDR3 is TGTGCCAGCAGATATGGGACAGGGGGCCAAGAGACCCAGTACTTC. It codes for CASRYGTGGQETQYF.

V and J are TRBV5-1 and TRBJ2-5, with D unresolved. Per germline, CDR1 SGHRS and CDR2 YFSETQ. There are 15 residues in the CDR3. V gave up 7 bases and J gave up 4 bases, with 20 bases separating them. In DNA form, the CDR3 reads TGCGCCAGCTCCCCATACGACTCCATCAGAGAGACCCAGTACTTC. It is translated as CASSPYDSIRETQYF. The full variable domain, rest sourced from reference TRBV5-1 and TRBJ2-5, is KAGVTQTPRYLIKTRGQQVTLSCSPISGHRSVSWYQQTPGQGLQFLFEYFSETQRNKGNFPGRFSGRQFSNSRSEMNVSTLELGDSALYLCASSPYDSIRETQYFGPGTRLLVL.

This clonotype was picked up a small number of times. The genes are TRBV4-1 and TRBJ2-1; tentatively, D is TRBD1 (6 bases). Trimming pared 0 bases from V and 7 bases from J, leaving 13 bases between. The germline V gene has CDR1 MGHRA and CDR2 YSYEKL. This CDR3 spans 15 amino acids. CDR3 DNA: TGCGCCAGCAGCCAAGATCTACAGGGTTTAAATGAGCAGTTCTTC. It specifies CASSQDLQGLNEQFF.